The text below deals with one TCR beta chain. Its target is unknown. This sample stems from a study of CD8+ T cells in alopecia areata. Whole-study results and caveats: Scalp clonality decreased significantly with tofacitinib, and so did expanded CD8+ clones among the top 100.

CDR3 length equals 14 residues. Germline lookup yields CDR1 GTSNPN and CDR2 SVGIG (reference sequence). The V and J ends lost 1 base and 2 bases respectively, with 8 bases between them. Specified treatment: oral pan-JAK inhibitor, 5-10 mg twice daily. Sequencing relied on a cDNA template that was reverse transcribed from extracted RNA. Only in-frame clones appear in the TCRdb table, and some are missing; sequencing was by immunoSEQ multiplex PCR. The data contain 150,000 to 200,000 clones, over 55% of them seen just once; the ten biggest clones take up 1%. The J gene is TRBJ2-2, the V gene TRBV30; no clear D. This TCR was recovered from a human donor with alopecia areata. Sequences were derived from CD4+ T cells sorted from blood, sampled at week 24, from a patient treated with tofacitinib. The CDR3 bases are TGTGCCTGGAGTGCCCCGATAAACACCGGGGAGCTGTTTTTT. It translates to CAWSAPINTGELFF.